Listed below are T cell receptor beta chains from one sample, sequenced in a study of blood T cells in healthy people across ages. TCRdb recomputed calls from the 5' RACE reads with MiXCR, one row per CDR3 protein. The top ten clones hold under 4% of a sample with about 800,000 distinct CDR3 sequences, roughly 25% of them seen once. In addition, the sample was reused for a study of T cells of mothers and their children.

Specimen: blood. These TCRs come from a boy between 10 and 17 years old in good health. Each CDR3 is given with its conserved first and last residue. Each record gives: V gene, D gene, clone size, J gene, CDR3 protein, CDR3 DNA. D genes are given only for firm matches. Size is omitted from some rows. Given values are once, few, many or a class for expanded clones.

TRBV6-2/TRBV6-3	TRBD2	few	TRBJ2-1	CASSQKSTSGTNNEQFF	TGTGCCAGCAGCCAAAAATCGACTAGCGGGACAAACAATGAGCAGTTCTTC
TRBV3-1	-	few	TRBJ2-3	CASSQDPRDTDTQYF	TGTGCCAGCAGCCAAGATCCTAGAGACACAGATACGCAGTATTTT
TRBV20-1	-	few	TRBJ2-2	CSAPSRGTLNTGELFF	TGCAGTGCCCCCAGTCGAGGGACACTAAACACCGGGGAGCTGTTTTTT
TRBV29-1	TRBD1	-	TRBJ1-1	CSVGDRFKRTEAFF	TGCAGCGTCGGGGACAGATTTAAGAGAACTGAAGCTTTCTTT
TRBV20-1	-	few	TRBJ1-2	CSAYVGYTF	TGCAGTGCCTATGTGGGCTACACCTTC
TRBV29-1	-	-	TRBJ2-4	CSTSLVAGMGFIAKNIQYF	TGCAGCACCTCGCTGGTGGCAGGGATGGGATTCATAGCCAAAAACATTCAGTACTTC
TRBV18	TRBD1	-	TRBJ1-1	CASSSGGQRNTEAFF	TGTGCCAGCTCATCAGGGGGCCAGAGAAACACTGAAGCTTTCTTT
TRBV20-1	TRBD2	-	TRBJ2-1	CSAGSGGGAYNEQFF	TGCAGTGCTGGGAGCGGGGGGGGAGCCTACAATGAGCAGTTCTTC
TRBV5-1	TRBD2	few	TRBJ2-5	CTSSLGGYQETQYF	TGCACCAGCAGCTTGGGAGGGTATCAAGAGACCCAGTACTTC
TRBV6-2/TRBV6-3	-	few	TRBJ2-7	CASTQGPPFAYEQYF	TGTGCCAGCACTCAAGGCCCCCCCTTCGCCTACGAGCAGTACTTC
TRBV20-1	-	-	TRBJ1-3	CSATPPGNIIYF	TGCAGTGCTACTCCTCCCGGAAACATCATATATTTT
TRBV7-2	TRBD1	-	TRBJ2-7	CASSGDRGRYEQYF	TGTGCCAGCAGCGGCGACAGGGGGCGCTACGAGCAGTACTTC
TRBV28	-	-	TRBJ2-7	CASSLPAPVAYEQYF	TGTGCCAGCAGTTTGCCCGCTCCAGTCGCCTACGAGCAGTACTTC
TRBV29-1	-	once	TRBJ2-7	CSATQGTYEQYF	TGCAGCGCTACCCAGGGGACCTACGAGCAGTACTTC
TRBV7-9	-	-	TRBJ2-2	CASSSSLGEELTGELFF	TGTGCCAGCAGCTCGTCCTTGGGTGAAGAGTTGACCGGGGAGCTGTTTTTT
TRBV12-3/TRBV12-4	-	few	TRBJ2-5	CASSKQTGTQETQYF	TGTGCCAGCAGTAAGCAAACAGGGACCCAAGAGACCCAGTACTTC
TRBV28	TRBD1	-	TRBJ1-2	CASSASDRGRHGYTF	TGTGCCAGCAGTGCCTCGGACAGGGGGCGACATGGCTACACCTTC